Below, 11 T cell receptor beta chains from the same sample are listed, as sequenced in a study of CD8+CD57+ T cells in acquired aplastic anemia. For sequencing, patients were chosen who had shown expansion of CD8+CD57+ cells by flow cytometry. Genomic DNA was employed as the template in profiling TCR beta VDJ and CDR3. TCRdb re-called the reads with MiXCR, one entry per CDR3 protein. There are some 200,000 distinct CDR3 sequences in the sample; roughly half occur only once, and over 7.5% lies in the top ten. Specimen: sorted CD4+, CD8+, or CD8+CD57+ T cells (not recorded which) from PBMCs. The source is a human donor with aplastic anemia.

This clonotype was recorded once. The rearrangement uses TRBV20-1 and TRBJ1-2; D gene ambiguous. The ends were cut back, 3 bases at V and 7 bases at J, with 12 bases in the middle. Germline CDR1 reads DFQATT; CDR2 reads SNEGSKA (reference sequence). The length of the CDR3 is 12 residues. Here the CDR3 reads CSASGVQSGYTF. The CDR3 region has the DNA TGCAGTGCTAGCGGGGTTCAGAGTGGCTACACCTTC.

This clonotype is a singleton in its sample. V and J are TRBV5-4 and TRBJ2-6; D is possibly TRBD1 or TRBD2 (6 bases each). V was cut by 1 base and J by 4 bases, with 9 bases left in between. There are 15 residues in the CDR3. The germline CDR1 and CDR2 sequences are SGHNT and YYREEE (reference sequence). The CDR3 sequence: CASSLRGAGANVLTF. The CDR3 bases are TGTGCCAGCAGCTTGAGGGGGGCAGGGGCCAACGTCCTGACTTTC.

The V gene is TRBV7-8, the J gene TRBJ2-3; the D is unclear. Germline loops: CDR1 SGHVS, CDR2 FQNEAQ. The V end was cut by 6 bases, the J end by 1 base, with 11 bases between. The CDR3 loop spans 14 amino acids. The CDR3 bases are TGTGCCAGCAGGCAAAACACAGGCACAGATACGCAGTATTTT. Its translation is CASRQNTGTDTQYF.

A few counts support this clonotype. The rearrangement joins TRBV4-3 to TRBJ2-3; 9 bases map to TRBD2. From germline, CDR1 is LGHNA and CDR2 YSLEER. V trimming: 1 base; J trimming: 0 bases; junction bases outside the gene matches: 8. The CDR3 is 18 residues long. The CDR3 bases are TGCGCCAGCAGCCAAGCGGAGGGACTAGCTCATAGCACAGATACGCAGTATTTT. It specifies CASSQAEGLAHSTDTQYF.

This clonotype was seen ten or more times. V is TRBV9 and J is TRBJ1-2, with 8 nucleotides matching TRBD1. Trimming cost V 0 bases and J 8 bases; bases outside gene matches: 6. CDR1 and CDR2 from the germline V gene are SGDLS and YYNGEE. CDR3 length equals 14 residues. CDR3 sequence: CASSVDGQGKGYTF. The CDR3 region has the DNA TGTGCCAGCAGCGTAGACGGACAGGGTAAAGGCTACACCTTC.

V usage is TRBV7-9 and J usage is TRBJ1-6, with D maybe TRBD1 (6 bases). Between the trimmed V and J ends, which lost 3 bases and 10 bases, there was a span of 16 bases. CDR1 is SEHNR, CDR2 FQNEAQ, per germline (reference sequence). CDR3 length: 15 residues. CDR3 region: CASSLDSISGSPLHF. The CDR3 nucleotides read TGTGCCAGCAGCTTGGACAGCATCAGCGGGTCACCCCTCCACTTT.

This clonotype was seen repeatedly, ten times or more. The CDR3 is CATSDRTGAYHNEQFF. CDR3 DNA: TGTGCCACCAGTGATCGGACAGGGGCCTACCACAATGAGCAGTTCTTC. V is TRBV24-1 and J is TRBJ2-1; TRBD1 agrees at 9 bases. V lost 3 bases, J lost 5 bases, and 7 bases stayed unmatched. This CDR3 is 16 amino acids long. CDR1 and CDR2 (germline): KGHDR, SFDVKD.

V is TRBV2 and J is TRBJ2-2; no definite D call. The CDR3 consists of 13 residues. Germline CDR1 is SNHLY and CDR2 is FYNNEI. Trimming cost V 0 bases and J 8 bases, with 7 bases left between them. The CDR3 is CASSEATQGELFF. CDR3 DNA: TGTGCCAGCAGTGAAGCTACACAGGGGGAGCTGTTTTTT.

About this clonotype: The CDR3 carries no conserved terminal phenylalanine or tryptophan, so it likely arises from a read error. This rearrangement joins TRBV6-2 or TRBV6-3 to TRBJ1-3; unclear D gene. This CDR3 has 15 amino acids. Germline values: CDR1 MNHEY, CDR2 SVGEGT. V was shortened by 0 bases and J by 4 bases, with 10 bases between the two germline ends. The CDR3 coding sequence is TGTGCCAGCAGTTACTCGGCAGTCTCAGGAAACACCATATATGTT. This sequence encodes CASSYSAVSGNTIYV.

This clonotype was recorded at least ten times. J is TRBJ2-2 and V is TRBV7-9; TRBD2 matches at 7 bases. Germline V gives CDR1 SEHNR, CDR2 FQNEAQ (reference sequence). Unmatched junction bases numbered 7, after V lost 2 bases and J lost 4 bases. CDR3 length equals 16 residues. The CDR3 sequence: CASSLLRGRATGELFF. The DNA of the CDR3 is TGTGCCAGCAGCTTATTGCGTGGGAGGGCCACCGGGGAGCTGTTTTTT.

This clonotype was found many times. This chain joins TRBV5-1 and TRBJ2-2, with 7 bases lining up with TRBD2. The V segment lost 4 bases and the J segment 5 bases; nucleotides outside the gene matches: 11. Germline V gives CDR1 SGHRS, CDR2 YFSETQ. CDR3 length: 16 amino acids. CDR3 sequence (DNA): TGCGCCAGCAGCCCCCCGGGGCGGGGAGGGACCGGGGAGCTGTTTTTT. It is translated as CASSPPGRGGTGELFF. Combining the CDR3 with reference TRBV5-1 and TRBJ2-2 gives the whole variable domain KAGVTQTPRYLIKTRGQQVTLSCSPISGHRSVSWYQQTPGQGLQFLFEYFSETQRNKGNFPGRFSGRQFSNSRSEMNVSTLELGDSALYLCASSPPGRGGTGELFFGEGSRLTVL.